The entry below gives a single TCR beta chain sequence along with its context. Its antigen is not identified. The entry originates in a study of a mutant IDH1 vaccine in newly diagnosed glioma. Study outcomes and limitations: No link was apparently found between pseudoprogression and changes in top peripheral T cell clonotypes.

Here immunoSEQ multiplex PCR was the method, and the copy in TCRdb shows in-frame clones only, minus some. Of fewer than 65,000 clones listed, 60% to 85% are singletons. The CDR3 runs 14 residues. The ends were cut back, 6 bases at V and 1 base at J, with 12 bases in the middle. Germline CDR1 is MNHEY and CDR2 is SVGAGI. Regarding time point: baseline, week 1 (first vaccination visit). Treatment reported: pre-vaccination baseline after standard-of-care therapy. Donors had new IDH1-mutant astrocytomas of WHO grade 3 or 4 (ATRX-lost). The sequence came from a woman between 40 and 50 years old with glioma. Specimen: PBMCs, collected from a glioma patient treated with radiotherapy, temozolomide or both. The V and J genes are TRBV6-5 and TRBJ1-2, with D tentatively TRBD1 (6 bases). In DNA form, the CDR3 reads TGTGCCAGCAGCAAACAGGGTTTTAACTATGGCTACACCTTC. Residues: CASSKQGFNYGYTF.